This T cell receptor beta chain was found in a study of Ad26.COV2.S vaccination and SARS-CoV-2 variants. On this clone itself: Antigen unknown.

Regarding treatment: 19 received Ad26.COV2.S at low or high dose, single or two shots; about five received placebo; per-sample allocation not given. The investigators took samples on day 63 after the first vaccine or placebo injection. Whole-study findings and limits: Responses of spike-specific T cells (both CD8+ and CD4+) reportedly showed substantial breadth after vaccination.

Generated by immunoSEQ multiplex PCR, the TCRdb table keeps only in-frame clones and is missing some. Found here are about half a million clones, roughly nine tenths of them singletons; the top ten hold 1.5% to 2%. The CDR3 spans 14 residues. V gave up 0 bases and J gave up 4 bases, with 9 bases separating them. Germline lookup yields CDR1 MNHEY and CDR2 SVGEGT. This receptor was identified in a person between 18 and 65 years old who received the Ad26.COV2.S COVID-19 vaccine or a placebo. The sample here was peripheral blood, taken in a trial of Ad26.COV2.S vaccine versus placebo. The chain combines TRBV6-2 or TRBV6-3 with TRBJ2-5; D assignment may be TRBD1 or TRBD2 (6 bases each). The CDR3 loop is CASSYSWGAETQYF. The CDR3 coding sequence is TGTGCCAGCAGTTACTCGTGGGGGGCAGAGACCCAGTACTTC.